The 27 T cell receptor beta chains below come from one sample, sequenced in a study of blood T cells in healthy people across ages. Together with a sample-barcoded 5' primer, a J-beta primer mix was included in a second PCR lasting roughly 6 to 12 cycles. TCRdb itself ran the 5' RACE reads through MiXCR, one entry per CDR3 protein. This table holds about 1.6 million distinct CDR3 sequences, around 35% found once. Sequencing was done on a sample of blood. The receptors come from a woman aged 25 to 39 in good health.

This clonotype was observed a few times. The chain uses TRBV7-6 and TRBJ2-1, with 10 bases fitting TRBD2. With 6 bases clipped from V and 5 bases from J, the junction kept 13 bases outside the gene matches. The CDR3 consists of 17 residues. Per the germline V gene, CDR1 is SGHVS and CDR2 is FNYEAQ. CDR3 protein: CASRGSRTSGIDNEQFF. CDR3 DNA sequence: TGTGCCAGCAGGGGAAGCCGGACTAGCGGAATAGACAATGAGCAGTTCTTC.

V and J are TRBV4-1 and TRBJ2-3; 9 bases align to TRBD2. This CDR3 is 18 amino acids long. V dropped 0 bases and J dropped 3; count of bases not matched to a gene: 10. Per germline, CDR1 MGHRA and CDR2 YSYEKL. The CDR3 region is CASSQDTGGGAGTDTQYF. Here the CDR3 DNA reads TGCGCCAGCAGCCAAGATACGGGCGGGGGGGCAGGAACAGATACGCAGTATTTT.

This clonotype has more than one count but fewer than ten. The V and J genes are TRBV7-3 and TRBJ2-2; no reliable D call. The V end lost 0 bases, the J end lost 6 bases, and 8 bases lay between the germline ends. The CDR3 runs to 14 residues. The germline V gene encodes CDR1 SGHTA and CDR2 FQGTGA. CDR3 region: CASSLTLSSGELFF. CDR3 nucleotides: TGTGCCAGCAGCTTAACCCTCTCCTCCGGGGAGCTGTTTTTT.

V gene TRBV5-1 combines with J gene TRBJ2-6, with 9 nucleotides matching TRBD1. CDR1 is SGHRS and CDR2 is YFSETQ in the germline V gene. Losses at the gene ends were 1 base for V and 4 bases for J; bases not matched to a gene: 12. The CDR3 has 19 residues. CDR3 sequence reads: CASSLSTGGAVAGANVLTF. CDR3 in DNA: TGCGCCAGCAGCTTGTCTACAGGGGGCGCGGTAGCCGGGGCCAACGTCCTGACTTTC.

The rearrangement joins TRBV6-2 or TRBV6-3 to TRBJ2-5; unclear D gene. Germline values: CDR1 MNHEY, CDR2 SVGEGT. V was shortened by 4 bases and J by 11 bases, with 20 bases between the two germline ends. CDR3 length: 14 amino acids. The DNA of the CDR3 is TGTGCCAGCAGTTCCCACCCGATTGCGGATGGGCAGTACTTC. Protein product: CASSSHPIADGQYF.

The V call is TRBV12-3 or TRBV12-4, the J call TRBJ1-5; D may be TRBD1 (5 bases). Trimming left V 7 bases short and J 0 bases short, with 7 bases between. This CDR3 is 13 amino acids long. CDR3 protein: CASNGGSNQPQHF. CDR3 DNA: TGTGCCAGCAACGGGGGTAGCAATCAGCCCCAGCATTTT.

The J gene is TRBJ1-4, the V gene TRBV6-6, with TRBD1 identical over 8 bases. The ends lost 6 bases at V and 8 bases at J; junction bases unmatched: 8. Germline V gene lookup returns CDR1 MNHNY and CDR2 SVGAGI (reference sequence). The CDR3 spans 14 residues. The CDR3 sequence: CASRPGQDLEKLFF. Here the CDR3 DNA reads TGTGCCAGCAGACCGGGACAGGATCTGGAAAAACTGTTTTTT.

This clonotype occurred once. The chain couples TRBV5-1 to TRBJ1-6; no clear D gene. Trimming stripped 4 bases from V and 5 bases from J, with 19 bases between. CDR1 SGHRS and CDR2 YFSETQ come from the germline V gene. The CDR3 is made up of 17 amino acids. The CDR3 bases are TGCGCCAGCAGCCCGCCCCGAATTGGACTGGATAATTCACCCCTCCACTTT. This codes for CASSPPRIGLDNSPLHF.

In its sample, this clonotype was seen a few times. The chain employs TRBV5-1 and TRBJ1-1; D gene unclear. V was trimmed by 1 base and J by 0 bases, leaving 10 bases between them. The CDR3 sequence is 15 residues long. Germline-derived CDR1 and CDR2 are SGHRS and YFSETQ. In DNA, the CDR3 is TGCGCCAGCAGCTTGACGGGCTTCATGAACACTGAAGCTTTCTTT. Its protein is CASSLTGFMNTEAFF.

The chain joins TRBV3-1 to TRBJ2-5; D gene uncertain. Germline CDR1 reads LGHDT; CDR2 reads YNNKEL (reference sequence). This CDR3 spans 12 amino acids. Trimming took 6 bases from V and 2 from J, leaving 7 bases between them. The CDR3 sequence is CASSHKQETQYF. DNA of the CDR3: TGTGCCAGCAGTCACAAACAAGAGACCCAGTACTTC.

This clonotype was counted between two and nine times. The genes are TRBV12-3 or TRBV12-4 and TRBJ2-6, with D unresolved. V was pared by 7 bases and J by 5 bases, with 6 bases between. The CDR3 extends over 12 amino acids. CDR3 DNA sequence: TGTGCCAGCAAAAGTCGGGCCAACGTCCTGACTTTC. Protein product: CASKSRANVLTF.

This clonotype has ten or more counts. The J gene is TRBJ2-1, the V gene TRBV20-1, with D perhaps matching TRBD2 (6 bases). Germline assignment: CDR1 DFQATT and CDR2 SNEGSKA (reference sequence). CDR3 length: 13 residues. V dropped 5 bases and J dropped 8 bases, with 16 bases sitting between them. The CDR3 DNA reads TGCAGTGCTGGCATCTTTAGCGGCTATGAGCAGTTCTTC. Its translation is CSAGIFSGYEQFF.

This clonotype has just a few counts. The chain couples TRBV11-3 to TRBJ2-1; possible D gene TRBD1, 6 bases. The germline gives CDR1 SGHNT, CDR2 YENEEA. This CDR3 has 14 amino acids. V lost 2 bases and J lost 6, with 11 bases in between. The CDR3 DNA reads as TGTGCCAGCAGCTTACACAGGGCCGTCAATGAGCAGTTCTTC. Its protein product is CASSLHRAVNEQFF. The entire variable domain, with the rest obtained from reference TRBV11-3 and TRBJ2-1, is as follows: EAGVVQSPRYKIIEKKQPVAFWCNPISGHNTLYWYLQNLGQGPELLIRYENEEAVDDSQLPKDRFSAERLKGVDSTLKIQPAELGDSAVYLCASSLHRAVNEQFFGPGTRLTVL.

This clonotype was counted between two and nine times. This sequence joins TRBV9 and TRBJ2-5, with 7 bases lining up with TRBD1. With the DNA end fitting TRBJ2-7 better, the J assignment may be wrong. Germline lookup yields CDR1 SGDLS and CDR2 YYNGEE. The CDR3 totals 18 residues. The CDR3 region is CASSLGDRVDRIPYEQYF. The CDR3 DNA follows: TGTGCCAGCAGCCTGGGGGACAGAGTGGACCGAATACCTTACGAGCAGTACTTC.

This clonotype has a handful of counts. The CDR3 spells CASSRPGWGNEQFF. DNA of the CDR3: TGTGCCAGCAGCCGCCCGGGGTGGGGCAATGAGCAGTTCTTC. The chain is built from TRBV9 and TRBJ2-1, with D possibly matching TRBD2 (5 bases). V was shortened by 4 bases and J by 6 bases, with 14 bases between the two germline ends. Germline CDR1 and CDR2: SGDLS and YYNGEE. This CDR3 is built from 14 residues.

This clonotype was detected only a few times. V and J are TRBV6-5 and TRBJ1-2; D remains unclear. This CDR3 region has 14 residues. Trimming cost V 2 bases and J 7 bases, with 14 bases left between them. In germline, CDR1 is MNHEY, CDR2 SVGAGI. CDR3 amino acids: CASSYGESIGGYTF. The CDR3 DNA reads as TGTGCCAGCAGTTACGGGGAAAGTATCGGTGGCTACACCTTC.

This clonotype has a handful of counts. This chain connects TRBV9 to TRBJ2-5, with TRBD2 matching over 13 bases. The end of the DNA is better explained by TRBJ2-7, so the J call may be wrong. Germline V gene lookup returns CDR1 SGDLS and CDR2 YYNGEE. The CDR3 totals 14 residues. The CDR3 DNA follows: TGTGCCAGCAGCCTCACTAGCGGGGGGGGCGAGCAGTACTTC. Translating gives CASSLTSGGGEQYF.

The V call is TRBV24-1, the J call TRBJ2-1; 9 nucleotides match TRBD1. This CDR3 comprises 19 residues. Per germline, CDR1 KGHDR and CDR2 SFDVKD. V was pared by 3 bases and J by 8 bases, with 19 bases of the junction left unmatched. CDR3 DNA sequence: TGTGCCACCAGTGATACGGGGACAGGGTCCTTCTCCTTTCGGGATGAGCAGTTCTTC. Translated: CATSDTGTGSFSFRDEQFF.

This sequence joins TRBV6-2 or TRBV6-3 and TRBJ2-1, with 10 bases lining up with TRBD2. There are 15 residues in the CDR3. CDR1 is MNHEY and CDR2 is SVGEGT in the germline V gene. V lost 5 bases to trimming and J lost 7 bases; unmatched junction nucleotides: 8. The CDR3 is CASSRLAGARNEQFF. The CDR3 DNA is TGTGCCAGCAGTCGTCTAGCGGGGGCTAGAAATGAGCAGTTCTTC.

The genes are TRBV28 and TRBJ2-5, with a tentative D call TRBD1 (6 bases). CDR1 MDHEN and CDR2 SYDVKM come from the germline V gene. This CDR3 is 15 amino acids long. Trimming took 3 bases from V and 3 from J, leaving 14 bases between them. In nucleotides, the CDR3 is TGTGCCAGCAGTTTGCCCCAGGGGTGGGAAGAGACCCAGTACTTC. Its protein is CASSLPQGWEETQYF.

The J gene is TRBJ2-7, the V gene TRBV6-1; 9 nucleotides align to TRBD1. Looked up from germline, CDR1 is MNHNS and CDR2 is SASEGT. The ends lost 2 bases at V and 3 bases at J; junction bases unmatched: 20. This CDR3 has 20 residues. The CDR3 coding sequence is TGTGCCAGCAGTGAAAGAGGGGACAGGGTCCGAGCGGTGAAGCTCTACGAGCAGTACTTC. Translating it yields CASSERGDRVRAVKLYEQYF.

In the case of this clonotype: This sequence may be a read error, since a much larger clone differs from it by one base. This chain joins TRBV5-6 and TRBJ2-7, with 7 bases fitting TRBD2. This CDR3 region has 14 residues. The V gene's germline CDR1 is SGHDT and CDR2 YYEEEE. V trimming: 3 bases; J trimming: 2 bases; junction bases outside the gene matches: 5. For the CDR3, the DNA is TGTGCCAGCAGCTGGGAGGGCAGCCCCTACGAGCAGTACTTC. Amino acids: CASSWEGSPYEQYF. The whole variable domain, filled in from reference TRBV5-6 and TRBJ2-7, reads DAGVTQSPTHLIKTRGQQVTLRCSPKSGHDTVSWYQQALGQGPQFIFQYYEEEERQRGNFPDRFSGHQFPNYSSELNVNALLLGDSALYLCASSWEGSPYEQYFGPGTRLTVT.

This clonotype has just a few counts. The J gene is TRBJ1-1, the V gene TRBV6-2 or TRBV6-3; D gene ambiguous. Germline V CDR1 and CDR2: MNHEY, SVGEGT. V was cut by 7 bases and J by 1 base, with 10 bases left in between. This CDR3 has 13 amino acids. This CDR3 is CASTVPPNTEAFF. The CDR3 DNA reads TGTGCCAGCACCGTCCCACCGAACACTGAAGCTTTCTTT.

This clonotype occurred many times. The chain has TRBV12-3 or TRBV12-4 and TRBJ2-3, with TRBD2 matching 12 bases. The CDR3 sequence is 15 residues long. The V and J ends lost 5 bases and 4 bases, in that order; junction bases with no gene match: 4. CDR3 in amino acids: CASSLRLAGADTQYF. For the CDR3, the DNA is TGTGCCAGCAGTCTTAGACTAGCGGGAGCAGATACGCAGTATTTT.

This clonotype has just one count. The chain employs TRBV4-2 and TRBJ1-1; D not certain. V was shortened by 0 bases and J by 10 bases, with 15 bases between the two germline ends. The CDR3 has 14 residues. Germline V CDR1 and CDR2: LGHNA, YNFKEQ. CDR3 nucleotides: TGTGCCAGCAGCCAAGATATTGCGCAGATCCGAGCTTTCTTT. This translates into CASSQDIAQIRAFF.

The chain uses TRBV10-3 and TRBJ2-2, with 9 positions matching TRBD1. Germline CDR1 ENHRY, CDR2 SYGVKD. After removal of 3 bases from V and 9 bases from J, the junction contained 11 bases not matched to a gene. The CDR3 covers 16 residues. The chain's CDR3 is CAISDPPGQGSRELFF. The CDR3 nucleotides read TGTGCCATCAGTGATCCGCCGGGACAGGGTTCCAGGGAGCTGTTTTTT.

CDR3 in amino acids: CAISEEPYNEQFF. The CDR3 nucleotides are TGTGCCATCAGTGAAGAGCCCTACAATGAGCAGTTCTTC. J is TRBJ2-1 and V is TRBV10-3; D uncertain. Germline loops: CDR1 ENHRY, CDR2 SYGVKD. This CDR3 comprises 13 residues. Trimming stripped 3 bases from V and 2 bases from J, with 5 bases between.